Each of the 18 T cell receptor beta chains below was sequenced from the same sample in a study of CD4 T cells in relation to SARS-CoV-2 and coronaviruses. Clones were read by immunoSEQ multiplex PCR, and TCRdb kept only the in-frame ones, dropping some. In the table there are 35,000 to 45,000 clones, over 70% of which are singletons. These receptors' antigens are unknown. The sequencing input was naive CD4+ T cells from PBMCs, cultured in vitro. Subset denoted: naive CD4+ T cells isolated by negative enrichment. The source of these receptors is an adult with COVID-19.

The V gene is TRBV2, the J gene TRBJ2-7; D is possibly TRBD1 (6 bases). The germline V and J ends were trimmed by 7 bases and 2 bases, with 15 bases remaining between them. The CDR3 runs 14 residues. Germline V lookup: CDR1 SNHLY, CDR2 FYNNEI. CDR3 amino acids: CASTSDRTTYEQYF. The DNA for the CDR3 is TGTGCCAGCACCTCGGACAGAACCACCTACGAGCAGTACTTC.

This sequence joins TRBV6-5 and TRBJ2-3; D uncertain. V shed 0 bases and J shed 6 bases, with 7 bases lying between them. This CDR3 has 13 residues. Germline V gene lookup returns CDR1 MNHEY and CDR2 SVGAGI. In DNA form, the CDR3 reads TGTGCCAGCAGTTACTCATTCTACGATACGCAGTATTTT. This codes for CASSYSFYDTQYF.

Turning to this clone: The same CDR3 can be traced to other DNA sequences in this sample. The rearrangement joins TRBV7-3 to TRBJ1-2, with D maybe TRBD1 (5 bases). CDR1 SGHTA and CDR2 FQGTGA come from the germline V gene. CDR3 length equals 15 residues. The V end was cut by 3 bases, the J end by 4 bases, with 15 bases between. CDR3 loop: CASSFFTGPGYGYTF. The CDR3 DNA is TGTGCCAGCAGCTTTTTCACAGGTCCGGGCTATGGCTACACCTTC. The full variable domain, with the rest looked up from reference TRBV7-3 and TRBJ1-2, is GAGVSQTPSNKVTEKGKYVELRCDPISGHTALYWYRQSLGQGPEFLIYFQGTGAADDSGLPNDRFFAVRPEGSVSTLKIQRTERGDSAVYLCASSFFTGPGYGYTFGSGTRLTVV.

CDR3 region: CASSPRSSGISTDTQYF. CDR3 in DNA: TGTGCCAGCAGCCCGCGCTCCTCGGGAATCAGCACAGATACGCAGTATTTT. The rearrangement links TRBV7-9 to TRBJ2-3, with a tentative D call TRBD2 (5 bases). This CDR3 contains 17 residues. Trimming took off 5 bases at V and 0 bases at J, with 18 bases between the two ends. The germline V gene has CDR1 SEHNR and CDR2 FQNEAQ (reference sequence).

The chain couples TRBV7-9 to TRBJ1-5; 7 positions agree with TRBD1. Trimming cost V 5 bases and J 6 bases; bases outside gene matches: 7. The germline gives CDR1 SEHNR, CDR2 FQNEAQ (reference sequence). CDR3 length: 14 residues. This chain's CDR3 is CASSHAGGGQPQHF. The CDR3 bases are TGTGCCAGCAGCCATGCAGGGGGAGGTCAGCCCCAGCATTTT.

The V call is TRBV12-3 or TRBV12-4, the J call TRBJ1-2; D is ambiguous. V was clipped by 4 bases and J by 8 bases, with 11 bases between them. This CDR3 contains 12 residues. The CDR3 sequence is CASSSDRTGYTF. The CDR3 DNA reads as TGTGCCAGCAGTTCGGACCGTACAGGCTACACCTTC.

The CDR3 DNA is TGTGCCAGCAGCCAATGGGACAGGGCAACAGATACGCAGTATTTT. It specifies CASSQWDRATDTQYF. V is TRBV3-1 (or the pseudogene TRBV3-2) and J is TRBJ2-3; 9 bases are shared with TRBD1. The CDR3 totals 15 residues. With V trimmed by 2 bases and J by 3 bases, 3 bases remained unmatched. The germline gives CDR1 LGHDT, CDR2 YNNKEL (reference sequence).

The V gene is TRBV7-9, the J gene TRBJ2-5; the D is unclear. CDR1 is SEHNR, CDR2 FQNEAQ, per germline (reference sequence). There are 16 residues in the CDR3. Trimming left V 3 bases short and J 2 bases short, with 16 bases between. Here the CDR3 DNA reads TGTGCCAGCAGCTTCGGGCTAACCTTCCGTCAAGAGACCCAGTACTTC. It is translated as CASSFGLTFRQETQYF.

The V call is TRBV19, the J call TRBJ2-3; a weak D match, TRBD2 (6 bases). V was pared by 5 bases and J by 3 bases, with 12 bases between. CDR1 is LNHDA and CDR2 is SQIVND in the germline V gene (reference sequence). The CDR3 consists of 14 residues. CDR3 residues: CASSPGRGTDTQYF. The CDR3 nucleotides read TGTGCCAGTAGTCCGGGACGGGGGACAGATACGCAGTATTTT.

A single count supports this clone. The chain combines TRBV6-5 with TRBJ2-1, with D unresolved. CDR1 and CDR2 (germline): MNHEY, SVGAGI. CDR3 length equals 15 residues. V lost 6 bases and J 3 bases, leaving 15 bases between the germline ends. CDR3 coding DNA: TGTGCCAGCAGCATCAGACCCCTGGTCTACAATGAGCAGTTCTTC. Its translation: CASSIRPLVYNEQFF.

This sequence joins TRBV5-4 and TRBJ2-1; TRBD2 aligns across 9 bases. This CDR3 has 14 amino acids. In germline, CDR1 is SGHNT, CDR2 YYREEE (reference sequence). V lost 3 bases to trimming and J lost 9 bases; unmatched junction nucleotides: 7. The CDR3 reads CASSWTSDRGEQFF. CDR3 nucleotide sequence: TGTGCCAGCAGCTGGACTAGCGATAGAGGTGAGCAGTTCTTC.

The V call is TRBV10-3, the J call TRBJ1-1; possibly TRBD1 for D (5 bases). The CDR3 is 14 amino acids. From germline, CDR1 is ENHRY and CDR2 SYGVKD. Trimming took off 0 bases at V and 1 base at J, with 6 bases between the two ends. The CDR3 loop reads CAISESRGNTEAFF. DNA for the CDR3: TGTGCCATCAGTGAGTCTAGGGGGAACACTGAAGCTTTCTTT.

The chain uses TRBV11-2 and TRBJ2-2, with unresolved D. The CDR3 sequence is 15 residues long. CDR1 SGHAT and CDR2 FQNNGV come from the germline V gene. Trimming left V 4 bases short and J 6 bases short, with 15 bases between. The CDR3 bases are TGTGCCAGCAGCTCGATGTGGGTGGCGTCCGGGGAGCTGTTTTTT. This encodes CASSSMWVASGELFF.

The chain couples TRBV5-1 to TRBJ2-5; D gene unclear. Trimming left V 2 bases short and J 2 bases short, with 7 bases between. CDR1 is SGHRS and CDR2 is YFSETQ in the germline V gene. The CDR3 spans 13 residues. Here the CDR3 reads CASSFGPQETQYF. The CDR3 region has the DNA TGCGCCAGCAGCTTCGGACCACAAGAGACCCAGTACTTC.

This chain uses TRBV7-3 with TRBJ2-2; D is ambiguous. V lost 3 bases and J lost 5, with 7 bases in between. The CDR3 length is 13 residues. CDR1 is SGHTA, CDR2 FQGTGA, per germline. This CDR3 reads CASSLRRTGELFF. CDR3 sequence (DNA): TGTGCCAGCAGCTTGCGACGTACCGGGGAGCTGTTTTTT. Full variable domain (remainder filled in from reference TRBV7-3 and TRBJ2-2): GAGVSQTPSNKVTEKGKYVELRCDPISGHTALYWYRQSLGQGPEFLIYFQGTGAADDSGLPNDRFFAVRPEGSVSTLKIQRTERGDSAVYLCASSLRRTGELFFGEGSRLTVL.

The chain combines TRBV6-1 with TRBJ2-7, with 7 positions matching TRBD1. Trimming removed 0 bases from V and 0 bases from J; junction bases left unmatched: 2. Germline values: CDR1 MNHNS, CDR2 SASEGT. The length of the CDR3 is 15 residues. The CDR3, as DNA: TGTGCCAGCAGTGAAGCCACAGGGGACTCCTACGAGCAGTACTTC. Protein sequence: CASSEATGDSYEQYF.

The J gene is TRBJ1-1, the V gene TRBV10-3; D uncertain. In germline, CDR1 is ENHRY, CDR2 SYGVKD. CDR3 length equals 13 residues. Trimming took off 6 bases at V and 3 bases at J, with 11 bases between the two ends. The CDR3 nucleotides are TGTGCCATCAGATACGGACCTTACACTGAAGCTTTCTTT. Translation gives CAIRYGPYTEAFF.

J is TRBJ2-7 and V is TRBV7-8; TRBD1 matches at 9 bases. After removal of 5 bases from V and 1 base from J, the junction contained 3 bases not matched to a gene. Germline lookup yields CDR1 SGHVS and CDR2 FQNEAQ. The CDR3 is 14 amino acids. CDR3: CASSGDRVSYEQYF. CDR3 in DNA: TGTGCCAGCAGCGGGGACAGGGTTTCCTACGAGCAGTACTTC.